Sequencing of this TCR beta chain was carried out in a study of T-cell reconstitution after alpha-beta-depleted transplantation in children. Ten or more counts support this clonotype. Deletions cut 5 bases from V and 0 bases from J, with 17 bases between. Germline V gives CDR1 SEHNR, CDR2 FQNEAQ (reference sequence). This CDR3 spans 16 amino acids. The TCRbeta library was prepared with unique molecular identifiers. TCRdb analysed the PCR reads with MiXCR anew, one entry per CDR3 protein. Of over 70,000 distinct CDR3 sequences in the sample, 9% to 15% were seen once. Sequences were derived from PBMCs from the stem cell graft donor, sampled from the stem cell graft. This receptor was obtained from a human donor who donated a stem cell graft to a child with inherited bone marrow failure. The V call is TRBV7-9, the J call TRBJ2-7, with D possibly TRBD2 on 6 matching bases. CDR3 nucleotides: TGTGCCAGCAGCATGGGAGAGGGAGGAATCTCCTACGAGCAGTACTTC. Translation gives CASSMGEGGISYEQYF.